Following are 27 T cell receptor beta chains from one sample sequenced in a study of T cells in Graves' hyperthyroidism and ophthalmopathy. Amplified TCR beta CDR3 regions derived from RNA transcripts. TCR CDR3 underwent first-round RT-PCR with the HTBI primer set. TCRdb reanalysed the multiplex PCR reads using MiXCR and keeps one entry per CDR3 protein. Here the sample spans 500,000 to 600,000 distinct CDR3 sequences, around 46% being singletons. The sequencing sample was made of peripheral blood or thyroid tissue (not recorded which). These receptors were obtained from a young woman with Graves' hyperthyroidism.

This clonotype was counted at least ten times. The chain joins TRBV7-2 to TRBJ2-6; 8 nucleotides agree with TRBD1. V dropped 5 bases and J dropped 1; count of bases not matched to a gene: 16. Germline loops: CDR1 SGHTA, CDR2 FQGNSA. This CDR3 is 20 amino acids long. This CDR3 reads CASSPQVPGQVKSGANVLTF. The CDR3 DNA is TGTGCCAGCAGCCCCCAAGTTCCGGGACAGGTCAAATCTGGGGCCAACGTCCTGACTTTC.

Ten or more counts support this clonotype. The V gene is TRBV7-2, the J gene TRBJ1-5; no definite D call. Trimming cost V 1 base and J 7 bases, with 8 bases left between them. This CDR3 comprises 13 residues. Germline assignment: CDR1 SGHTA and CDR2 FQGNSA. The DNA for the CDR3 is TGTGCCAGCAGCTTAGGGGAGAAACAGCCCCAGCATTTT. This encodes CASSLGEKQPQHF.

Turning to this clonotype: A much larger clone lies a single base off, so this may be a read error. J is TRBJ2-7 and V is TRBV12-5; no firm D call. Germline V gives CDR1 LGHNT, CDR2 FRNRAP. This CDR3 spans 13 amino acids. Trimming left V 5 bases short and J 6 bases short, with 14 bases between. DNA of the CDR3: TGTGCTAGTGGTACTCACCCAATGGTCGAGCAGTACTTC. It translates to CASGTHPMVEQYF.

This clonotype was seen ten or more times. This sequence joins TRBV29-1 and TRBJ2-1; 9 nucleotides align to TRBD2. J lost 4 bases, V lost 6 bases, and 10 bases had no gene match. Germline V gives CDR1 SQVTM, CDR2 ANQGSEA. The CDR3 has 15 amino acids. In DNA form, the CDR3 reads TGCAGCGTCCTCCGGAGGACTAGCGTTTACAATGAGCAGTTCTTC. This gives the protein CSVLRRTSVYNEQFF.

In the case of this clonotype: This could be a read error, since a much larger clone is one nucleotide away. This chain uses TRBV7-2 with TRBJ2-2; TRBD1 matches 7 bases. V lost 4 bases, J lost 8 bases, and 7 bases stayed unmatched. Germline lookup yields CDR1 SGHTA and CDR2 FQGNSA. CDR3 size: 14 residues. Written as DNA, the CDR3 is TGTGCCAGCAGCTCAGACAGGGCAGTAGGGGAGCTGTTTTTT. Its protein product is CASSSDRAVGELFF.

This clonotype was seen only once. This may come from a read error, since a much larger clone is one base off. The chain links TRBV6-1 to TRBJ1-2; no firm D call. V was trimmed by 0 bases and J by 6 bases, leaving 14 bases between them. The germline V gene encodes CDR1 MNHNS and CDR2 SASEGT. The CDR3 totals 15 residues. The CDR3 loop is CASSEAREVVHGYTF. The CDR3 DNA reads as TGTGCCAGCAGTGAAGCGAGGGAAGTTGTCCATGGCTACACCTTC.

The chain is built from TRBV19 and TRBJ2-5; 13 nucleotides match TRBD2. CDR1 is LNHDA, CDR2 SQIVND, per germline (reference sequence). This CDR3 comprises 15 residues. V lost 5 bases, J lost 1 base, and 1 base stayed unmatched. The CDR3 loop is CASSGLAGAQETQYF. The CDR3 coding sequence is TGTGCCAGTAGTGGACTAGCGGGAGCCCAAGAGACCCAGTACTTC.

This clonotype has just one count. CDR3 sequence (DNA): TGTGCCACCAGCAGACCTCAGGGGATGGACTATGGCTACACCTTC. Its protein product is CATSRPQGMDYGYTF. The rearrangement joins TRBV15 to TRBJ1-2; possible D gene TRBD1, 6 bases. Trimming removed 2 bases at V and 3 bases at J, with 13 bases between. Germline V gene sequence: CDR1 LNHNV, CDR2 YYDKDF (reference sequence). CDR3 size: 15 residues.

This chain connects TRBV12-3 or TRBV12-4 to TRBJ2-1, with TRBD2 matching 12 bases. The CDR3 length is 16 residues. V was clipped by 5 bases and J by 4 bases; unmatched bases: 6. The CDR3 coding sequence is TGTGCCAGCAGTAACCTAGCGGGAGGGGTATACAATGAGCAGTTCTTC. It codes for CASSNLAGGVYNEQFF.

This clonotype has at least ten counts. The chain joins TRBV7-6 to TRBJ2-5; weak D call: TRBD2 (5 bases). The CDR3 contains 13 residues. Trimming cost V 1 base and J 4 bases, with 7 bases left between them. Looked up from germline, CDR1 is SGHVS and CDR2 is FNYEAQ. This CDR3 reads CASSLVLAETQYF. Here the CDR3 DNA reads TGTGCCAGCAGCTTAGTGCTAGCAGAGACCCAGTACTTC.

The rearrangement joins TRBV9 to TRBJ2-7; possible D gene TRBD1, 5 bases. The J call may be wrong; the DNA end is better matched by TRBJ2-1. CDR3 length: 13 residues. CDR1 is SGDLS, CDR2 YYNGEE, per germline. CDR3 sequence reads: CASSVTVRGEQFF. CDR3 DNA: TGTGCCAGCAGCGTAACAGTTAGGGGTGAGCAGTTCTTC.

The J gene is TRBJ2-5, the V gene TRBV29-1; D uncertain. Per germline, CDR1 SQVTM and CDR2 ANQGSEA. Trimming shortened V by 8 bases and J by 5 bases, and 12 bases separated the two germline ends. CDR3 length: 11 residues. Here the CDR3 DNA reads TGCAGCCAAGTCGGCCCTGAGACCCAGTACTTC. Protein: CSQVGPETQYF.

V usage is TRBV20-1 and J usage is TRBJ1-1; 10 bases are shared with TRBD1. The CDR3 has 17 amino acids. V gave up 1 base and J gave up 1 base; unmatched junction bases: 9. Germline-derived CDR1 and CDR2 are DFQATT and SNEGSKA (reference sequence). CDR3 DNA: TGCAGTGCTAGAGCCTTCGGGACAGGGGCTGAGAACACTGAAGCTTTCTTT. This translates into CSARAFGTGAENTEAFF.

V gene TRBV20-1 combines with J gene TRBJ2-7; 11 nucleotides line up with TRBD2. This CDR3 region has 15 residues. Germline V gene sequence: CDR1 DFQATT, CDR2 SNEGSKA (reference sequence). The V gene end was trimmed by 3 bases and the J gene end by 5 bases; junction bases not matched to a gene: 9. The CDR3 bases are TGCAGTGCTAGCGTAGCGGGAGGGCCTCGGGACGAGCAGTACTTC. Translating it yields CSASVAGGPRDEQYF.

This clonotype was detected only once. The conserved closing phenylalanine or tryptophan is absent in this CDR3, likely reflecting a read error. It is unclear where the CDR3 begins or ends on the DNA, so no DNA is shown, and the CDR3 is as TCRdb lists it. The chain recombines TRBV29-1 with TRBJ2-5; the table's D call of TRBD2 was not tested on the DNA. The CDR3 sequence runs 8 residues, both termini included. Germline CDR1 reads SQVTM; CDR2 reads ANQGSEA. CDR3 amino acids: CSGEIQNT.

This clonotype was recorded once. The genes are TRBV10-3 and TRBJ2-5, with D unclear. Trimming left V 1 base short and J 5 bases short, with 11 bases between. Germline V gene lookup returns CDR1 ENHRY and CDR2 SYGVKD. This CDR3 is 14 amino acids long. CDR3 loop: CAISELGMGETQYF. The CDR3 DNA reads TGTGCCATCAGTGAGTTGGGAATGGGGGAGACCCAGTACTTC.

J is TRBJ1-1 and V is TRBV10-3; TRBD1 aligns across 7 bases. Trimming cost V 4 bases and J 7 bases; bases outside gene matches: 21. Looked up from germline, CDR1 is ENHRY and CDR2 is SYGVKD. CDR3 length: 18 residues. As DNA, the CDR3 is TGTGCCATCAGTGGACAGGGATGGGGGGGGACAGCGCTAAATGAAGCTTTCTTT. This codes for CAISGQGWGGTALNEAFF.

This clonotype was seen only once. Written as DNA, the CDR3 is TGCAGCGTTGGGCCCGGGACAGGGTTGTATGGCTACACCTTC. Its translation is CSVGPGTGLYGYTF. The rearrangement links TRBV29-1 to TRBJ1-2; 9 bases are a match to TRBD1. The V gene's germline CDR1 is SQVTM and CDR2 ANQGSEA. This CDR3 is 14 amino acids long. V shed 4 bases, J shed 5 bases, and the junction held 8 bases outside the gene matches.

This clonotype was observed at least ten times. Compared with germline, one end of the junction differs, possibly owing to a read error. The chain couples TRBV2 to TRBJ1-1; 7 positions agree with TRBD1. Looked up from germline, CDR1 is SNHLY and CDR2 is FYNNEI. The length of the CDR3 is 16 residues. CDR3 loop: CASRGGSGQLKTEAFF. The CDR3 nucleotides read TGTGCCAGCAGGGGGGGCTCGGGACAGCTGAAAACTGAAGCTTTCTTT.

The chain couples TRBV20-1 to TRBJ1-3; D may be TRBD1 (5 bases). The CDR3 length is 11 residues. Germline lookup yields CDR1 DFQATT and CDR2 SNEGSKA (reference sequence). The V gene lost 3 bases and the J gene lost 8 bases, with 8 bases spanning the gap. Here the CDR3 reads CSARGGDTIYF. CDR3 DNA sequence: TGCAGTGCTAGGGGGGGGGACACCATATATTTT.

In regard to this clonotype: This may arise from a read error, as a much more abundant clone is one base away. J is TRBJ2-7 and V is TRBV20-1, with TRBD1 identical over 9 bases. The CDR3 has 13 amino acids. Per the germline V gene, CDR1 is DFQATT and CDR2 is SNEGSKA (reference sequence). The CDR3 loop reads CSAYPGQGHEQHF. CDR3 bases: TGCAGTGCTTACCCGGGACAGGGACACGAGCAGCACTTC.

The rearrangement joins TRBV29-1 to TRBJ2-7; 12 nucleotides align to TRBD2. CDR3 length equals 14 residues. Per the germline V gene, CDR1 is SQVTM and CDR2 is ANQGSEA. The ends lost 6 bases at V and 1 base at J; junction bases unmatched: 4. Written as DNA, the CDR3 is TGCAGCGTACTAGCGGGAGGAAGATCCTACGAGCAGTACTTC. Residues: CSVLAGGRSYEQYF.

A remark on this clonotype: The DNA is omitted, as the CDR3 cannot be located on it reliably, and the CDR3 follows TCRdb's listing. The CDR3: CASSLAGGESPLHFGANVLTF. J is TRBJ2-6 and V is TRBV7-9; the table's TRBD2 call for D was not verified on the DNA. From its first to its last residue, the CDR3 has 21 amino acids. CDR1 is SEHNR and CDR2 is FQNEAQ in the germline V gene (reference sequence).

The chain is built from TRBV10-2 and TRBJ2-7; the D gene is possibly TRBD1 (5 bases). The V gene's germline CDR1 is WSHSY and CDR2 SAAADI. Trimming took 8 bases from V and 6 from J, leaving 23 bases between them. The CDR3 is 15 residues long. DNA for the CDR3: TGCGCCAGCTTGGGAACAGGTACCCTAATTATCGAGCAGTACTTC. Protein sequence: CASLGTGTLIIEQYF.

This clonotype was observed many times. The chain carries TRBV12-3 or TRBV12-4 and TRBJ1-1, with 7 bases matching TRBD1. The junction had 10 bases not matched to a gene; V was cut back by 5 bases and J by 7 bases. The CDR3 totals 14 residues. The CDR3 DNA follows: TGTGCCAGCAGTCCCAAACACAGGGGAGGTGAAGCTTTCTTT. Its protein is CASSPKHRGGEAFF.

The V and J genes are TRBV2 and TRBJ1-2, with TRBD1 identical over 7 bases. This CDR3 spans 18 amino acids. With 3 bases clipped from V and 2 bases from J, the junction kept 15 bases outside the gene matches. Per germline, CDR1 SNHLY and CDR2 FYNNEI. CDR3: CASSDEMTSGRGNYGYTF. The CDR3 DNA sequence: TGTGCCAGCAGTGATGAGATGACTAGCGGCAGGGGGAACTATGGCTACACCTTC. Looking up the rest from reference TRBV2 and TRBJ1-2 gives the full variable domain: EPEVTQTPSHQVTQMGQEVILRCVPISNHLYFYWYRQILGQKVEFLVSFYNNEISEKSEIFDDQFSVERPDGSNFTLKIRSTKLEDSAMYFCASSDEMTSGRGNYGYTFGSGTRLTVV.

This clonotype was counted at least ten times. This chain uses TRBV24-1 with TRBJ2-2, with D unclear. CDR1 and CDR2 from the germline V gene are KGHDR and SFDVKD. V lost 3 bases and J lost 2, with 9 bases in between. This CDR3 comprises 15 residues. The CDR3 region is CATSDRAVNTGELFF. The CDR3 DNA reads as TGTGCCACCAGTGATCGAGCAGTCAACACCGGGGAGCTGTTTTTT.